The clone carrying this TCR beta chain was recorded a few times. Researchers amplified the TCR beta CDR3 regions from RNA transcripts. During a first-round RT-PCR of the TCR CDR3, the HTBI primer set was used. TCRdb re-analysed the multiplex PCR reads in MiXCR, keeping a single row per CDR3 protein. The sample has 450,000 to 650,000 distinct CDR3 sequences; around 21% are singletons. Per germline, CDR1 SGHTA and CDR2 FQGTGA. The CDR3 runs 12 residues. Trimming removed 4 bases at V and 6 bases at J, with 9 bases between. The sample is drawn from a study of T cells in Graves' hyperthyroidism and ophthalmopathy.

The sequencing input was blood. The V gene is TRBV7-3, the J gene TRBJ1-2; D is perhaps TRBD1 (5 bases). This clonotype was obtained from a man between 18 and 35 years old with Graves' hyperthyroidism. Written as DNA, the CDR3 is TGTGCCAGCAGCTGTCCAGGGAATGGCTACACCTTC. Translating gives CASSCPGNGYTF.